The subject of this entry is one T cell receptor beta chain. The antigen is not known. Produced via immunoSEQ multiplex PCR; TCRdb's table is partial and in-frame only. The sample has about 86,000 clones; 88% are singletons. This sample is part of a study of T cell responses to AZD1222 COVID-19 vaccine. Study-wide findings and caveats: A reported finding is that nearly half of spike-specific TCRs target unmutated variant regions. Donors were chiefly white British, with a greater number of females, and clonal diversity was perhaps underestimated. Repertoires were obtained only post-peak T cell response.

Trimming took 5 bases from V and 8 from J, leaving 16 bases between them. Germline CDR1 is SGHTA and CDR2 is FQGNSA. This CDR3 region has 14 residues. The rearrangement joins TRBV7-2 to TRBJ1-3, with a weak D call TRBD1 (5 bases). The TCR comes from an adult in good health. The sequenced sample was peripheral blood, obtained on day 0 of MenACWY control vaccination. The CDR3 nucleotides are TGTGCCAGCAGCCCGACTGGGACCTCGGACACCATATATTTT. This codes for CASSPTGTSDTIYF.